This TCR beta chain was captured in a study of cytomegalovirus exposure and HLA in healthy donors. Remarks on this clone: Its antigen is still unknown.

The PCR used 60 Vbeta and 13 Jbeta primers. The data were produced by immunoSEQ multiplex PCR, yet TCRdb's version contains in-frame clones alone and is incomplete. This sample has 300,000 or so clones, with roughly four fifths found just once. Germline V gene data show CDR1 as SGDLS and CDR2 as YYNGEE. V shed 4 bases and J 2 bases; nucleotides not matched to a gene: 9. This CDR3 has 16 residues. Study-level results: TRBV6-2, TRBV6-3 and other indistinguishable V segments were excluded. Among immune exposure information, only CMV serostatus was available.

The origin of this receptor is a woman aged 40 to 50 in good health and CMV-seropositive. The V call is TRBV9, the J call TRBJ2-1, with 7 bases matching TRBD1. The sequenced material came from PBMCs. The CDR3 is CASSRGGQYTYNEQFF. The CDR3 DNA reads TGTGCCAGCAGCCGTGGGGGACAGTATACCTACAATGAGCAGTTCTTC.